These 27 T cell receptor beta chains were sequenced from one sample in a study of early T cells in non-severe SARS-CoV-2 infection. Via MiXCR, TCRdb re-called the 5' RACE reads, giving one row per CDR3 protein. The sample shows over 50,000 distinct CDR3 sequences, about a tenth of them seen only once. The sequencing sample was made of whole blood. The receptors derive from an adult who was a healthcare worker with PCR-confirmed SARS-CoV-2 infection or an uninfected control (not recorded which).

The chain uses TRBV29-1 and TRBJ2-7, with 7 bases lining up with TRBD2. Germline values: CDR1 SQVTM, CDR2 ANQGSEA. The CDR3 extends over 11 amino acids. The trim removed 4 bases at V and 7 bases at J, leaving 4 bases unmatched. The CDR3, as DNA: TGCAGCGTTGCTCCAGCGGGGGAGCAGTACTTC. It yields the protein CSVAPAGEQYF.

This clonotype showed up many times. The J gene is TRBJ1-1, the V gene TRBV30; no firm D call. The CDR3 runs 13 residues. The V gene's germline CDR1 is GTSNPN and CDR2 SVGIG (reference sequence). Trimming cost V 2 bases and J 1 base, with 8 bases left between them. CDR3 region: CAWSQTANTEAFF. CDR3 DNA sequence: TGTGCCTGGAGTCAGACCGCGAACACTGAAGCTTTCTTT.

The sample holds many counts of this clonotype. CDR3 residues: CASSHSSGGALDTQYF. The CDR3 nucleotides read TGTGCCAGCAGCCATTCTAGCGGGGGGGCCTTGGATACGCAGTATTTT. The V gene is TRBV13, the J gene TRBJ2-3; 12 nucleotides line up with TRBD2. CDR1 is PRHDT and CDR2 is FYEKMQ in the germline V gene (reference sequence). V shed 5 bases, J shed 6 bases, and the junction held 9 bases outside the gene matches. There are 16 residues in the CDR3.

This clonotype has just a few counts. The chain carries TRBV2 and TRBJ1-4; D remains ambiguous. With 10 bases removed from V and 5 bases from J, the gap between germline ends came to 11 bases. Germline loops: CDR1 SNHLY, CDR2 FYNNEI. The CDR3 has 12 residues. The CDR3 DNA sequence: TGTGCCACCTCAGACCCAAATGAAAAACTGTTTTTT. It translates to CATSDPNEKLFF.

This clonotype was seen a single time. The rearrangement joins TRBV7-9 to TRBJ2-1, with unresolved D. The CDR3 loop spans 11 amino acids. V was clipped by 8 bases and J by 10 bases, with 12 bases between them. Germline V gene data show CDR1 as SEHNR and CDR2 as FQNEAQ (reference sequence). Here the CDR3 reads CASSGAREQFF. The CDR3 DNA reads TGTGCCAGCTCTGGCGCGAGAGAGCAGTTCTTC.

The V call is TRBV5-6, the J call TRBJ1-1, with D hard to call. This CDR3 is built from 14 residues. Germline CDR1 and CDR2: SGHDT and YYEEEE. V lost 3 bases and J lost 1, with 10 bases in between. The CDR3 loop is CASSSLLKNTEAFF. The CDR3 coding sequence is TGTGCCAGCAGCTCTCTACTAAAGAACACTGAAGCTTTCTTT.

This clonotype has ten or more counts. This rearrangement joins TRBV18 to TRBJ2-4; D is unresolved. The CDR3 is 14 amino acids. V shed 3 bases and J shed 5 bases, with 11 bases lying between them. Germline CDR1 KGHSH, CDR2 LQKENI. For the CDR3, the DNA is TGTGCCAGCTCACCGGGGATAACAGAAAACATTCAGTACTTC. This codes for CASSPGITENIQYF.

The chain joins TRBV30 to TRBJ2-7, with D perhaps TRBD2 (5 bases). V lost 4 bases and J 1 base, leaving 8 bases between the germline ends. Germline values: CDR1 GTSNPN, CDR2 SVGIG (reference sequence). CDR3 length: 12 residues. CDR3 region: CAWKTGSYEQYF. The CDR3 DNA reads TGTGCCTGGAAAACGGGGTCCTACGAGCAGTACTTC.

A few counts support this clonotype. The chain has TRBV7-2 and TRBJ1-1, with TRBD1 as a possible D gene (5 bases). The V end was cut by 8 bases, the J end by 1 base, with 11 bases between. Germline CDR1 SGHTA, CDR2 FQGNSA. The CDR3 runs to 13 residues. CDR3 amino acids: CASGRQRNTEAFF. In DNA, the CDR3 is TGTGCCAGCGGACGACAGCGGAACACTGAAGCTTTCTTT.

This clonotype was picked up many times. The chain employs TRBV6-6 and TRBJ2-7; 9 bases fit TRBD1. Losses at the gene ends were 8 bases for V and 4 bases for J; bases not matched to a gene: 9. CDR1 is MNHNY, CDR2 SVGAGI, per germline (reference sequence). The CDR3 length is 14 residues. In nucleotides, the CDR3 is TGTGCCAGCCGCCCCCGACAGGGGGTTTACGAGCAGTACTTC. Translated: CASRPRQGVYEQYF.

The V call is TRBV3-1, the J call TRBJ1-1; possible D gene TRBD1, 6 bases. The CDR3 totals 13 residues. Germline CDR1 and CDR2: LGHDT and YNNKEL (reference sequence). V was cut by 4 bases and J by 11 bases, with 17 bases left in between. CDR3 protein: CASSLQGDRGAFF. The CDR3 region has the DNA TGTGCCAGCAGCCTACAGGGAGACCGGGGGGCTTTCTTT. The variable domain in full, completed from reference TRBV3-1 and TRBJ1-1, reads DTAVSQTPKYLVTQMGNDKSIKCEQNLGHDTMYWYKQDSKKFLKIMFSYNNKELIINETVPNRFSPKSPDKAHLNLHINSLELGDSAVYFCASSLQGDRGAFFGQGTRLTVV.

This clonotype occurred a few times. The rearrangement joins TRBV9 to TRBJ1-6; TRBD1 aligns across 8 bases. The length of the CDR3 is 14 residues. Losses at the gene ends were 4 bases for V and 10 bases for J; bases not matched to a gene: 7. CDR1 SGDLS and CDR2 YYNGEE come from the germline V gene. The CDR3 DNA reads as TGTGCCAGCAGCCCCCGGACAGGGACGTCACCCCTCCACTTT. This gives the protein CASSPRTGTSPLHF.

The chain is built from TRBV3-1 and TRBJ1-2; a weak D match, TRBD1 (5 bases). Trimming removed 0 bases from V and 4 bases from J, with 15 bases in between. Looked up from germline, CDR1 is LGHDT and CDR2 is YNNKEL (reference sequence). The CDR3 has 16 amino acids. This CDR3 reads CASSQEGSATVYGYTF. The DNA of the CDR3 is TGTGCCAGCAGCCAAGAAGGTTCCGCGACAGTCTATGGCTACACCTTC.

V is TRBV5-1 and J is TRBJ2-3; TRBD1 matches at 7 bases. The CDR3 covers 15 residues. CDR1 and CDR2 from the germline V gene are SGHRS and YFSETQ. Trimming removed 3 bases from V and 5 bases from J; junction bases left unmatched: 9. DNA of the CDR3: TGCGCCAGCAGCTCGGGACAGCGGTACGGAGATACGCAGTATTTT. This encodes CASSSGQRYGDTQYF.

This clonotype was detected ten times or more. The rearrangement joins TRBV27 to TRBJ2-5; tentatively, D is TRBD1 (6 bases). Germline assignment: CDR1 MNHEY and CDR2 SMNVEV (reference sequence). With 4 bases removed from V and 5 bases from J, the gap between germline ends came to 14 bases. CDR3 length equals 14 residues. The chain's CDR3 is CASSSMTGRETQYF. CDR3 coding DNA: TGTGCCAGCAGTTCTATGACAGGCCGGGAGACCCAGTACTTC.

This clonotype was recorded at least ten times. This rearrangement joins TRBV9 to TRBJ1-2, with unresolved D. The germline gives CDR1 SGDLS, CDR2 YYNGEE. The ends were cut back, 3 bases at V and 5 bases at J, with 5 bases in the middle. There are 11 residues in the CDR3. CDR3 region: CASSGQYGYTF. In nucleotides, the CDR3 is TGTGCCAGCAGCGGCCAGTATGGCTACACCTTC.

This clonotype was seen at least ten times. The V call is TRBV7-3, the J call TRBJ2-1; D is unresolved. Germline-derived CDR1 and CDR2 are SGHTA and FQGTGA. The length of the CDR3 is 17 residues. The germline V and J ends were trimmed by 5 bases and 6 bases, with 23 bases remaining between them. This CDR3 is CASSPRATALYSNEQFF. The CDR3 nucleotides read TGTGCCAGCAGCCCTCGGGCTACAGCACTATATTCCAATGAGCAGTTCTTC.

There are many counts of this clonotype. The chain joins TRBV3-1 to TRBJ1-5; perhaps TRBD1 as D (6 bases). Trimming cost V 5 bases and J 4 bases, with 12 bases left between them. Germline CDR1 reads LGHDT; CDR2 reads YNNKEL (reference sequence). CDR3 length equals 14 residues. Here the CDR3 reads CASSAGVGNQPQHF. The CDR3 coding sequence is TGTGCCAGCAGCGCAGGGGTTGGAAATCAGCCCCAGCATTTT.

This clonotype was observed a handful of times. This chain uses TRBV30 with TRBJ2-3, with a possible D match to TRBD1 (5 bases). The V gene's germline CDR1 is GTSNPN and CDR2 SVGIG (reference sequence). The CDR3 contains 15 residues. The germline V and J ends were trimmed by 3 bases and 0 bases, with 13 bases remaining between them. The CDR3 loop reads CAWSAGNPSTDTQYF. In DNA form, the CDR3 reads TGTGCCTGGAGCGCAGGGAACCCTAGCACAGATACGCAGTATTTT.

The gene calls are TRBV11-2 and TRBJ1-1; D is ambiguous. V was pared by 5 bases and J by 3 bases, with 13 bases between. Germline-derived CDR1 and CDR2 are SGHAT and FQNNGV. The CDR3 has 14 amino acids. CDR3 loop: CASSPRKGDTEAFF. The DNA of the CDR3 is TGTGCCAGCAGCCCGAGGAAGGGAGACACTGAAGCTTTCTTT.

In DNA, the CDR3 is TGTGCCAGTGCCCCTTTTTGGCAGGGACCCGGGGAGCTGTTTTTT. Amino acid sequence: CASAPFWQGPGELFF. This rearrangement joins TRBV19 to TRBJ2-2, with D perhaps assigned TRBD1 or TRBD2 (5 bases each). V was clipped by 8 bases and J by 6 bases, with 19 bases between them. This CDR3 contains 15 residues. Germline V lookup: CDR1 LNHDA, CDR2 SQIVND (reference sequence).

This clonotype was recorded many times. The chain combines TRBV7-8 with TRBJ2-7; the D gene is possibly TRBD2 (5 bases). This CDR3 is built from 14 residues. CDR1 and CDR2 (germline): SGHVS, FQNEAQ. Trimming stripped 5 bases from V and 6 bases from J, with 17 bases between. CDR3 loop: CASSPSRTFSEQYF. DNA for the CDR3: TGTGCCAGCAGCCCCTCGCGGACTTTCTCCGAGCAGTACTTC. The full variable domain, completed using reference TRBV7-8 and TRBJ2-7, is GAGVSQSPRYKVAKRGQDVALRCDPISGHVSLFWYQQALGQGPEFLTYFQNEAQLDKSGLPSDRFFAERPEGSVSTLKIQRTQQEDSAVYLCASSPSRTFSEQYFGPGTRLTVT.

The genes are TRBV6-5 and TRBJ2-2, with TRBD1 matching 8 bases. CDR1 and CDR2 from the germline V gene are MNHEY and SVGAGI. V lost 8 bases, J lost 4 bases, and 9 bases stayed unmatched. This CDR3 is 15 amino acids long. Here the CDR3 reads CASQGAALSTGELFF. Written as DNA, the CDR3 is TGTGCCAGCCAGGGGGCCGCTCTAAGCACCGGGGAGCTGTTTTTT.

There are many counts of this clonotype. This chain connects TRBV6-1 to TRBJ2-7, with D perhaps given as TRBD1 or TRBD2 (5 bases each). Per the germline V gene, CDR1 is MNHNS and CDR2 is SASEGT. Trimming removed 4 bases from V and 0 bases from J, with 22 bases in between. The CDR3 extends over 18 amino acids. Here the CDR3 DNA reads TGTGCCAGCAGTGCGGAACAGCCAAGAGGGGCCTCCTCCTACGAGCAGTACTTC. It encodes CASSAEQPRGASSYEQYF.

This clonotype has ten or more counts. DNA for the CDR3: TGTGCCAGCAGTCCCCGTAGCGGGGGCACAGATACGCAGTATTTT. Protein: CASSPRSGGTDTQYF. The chain combines TRBV12-3 or TRBV12-4 with TRBJ2-3; TRBD2 agrees at 8 bases. V lost 5 bases and J lost 1; bases outside the gene matches: 5. This CDR3 region has 15 residues.

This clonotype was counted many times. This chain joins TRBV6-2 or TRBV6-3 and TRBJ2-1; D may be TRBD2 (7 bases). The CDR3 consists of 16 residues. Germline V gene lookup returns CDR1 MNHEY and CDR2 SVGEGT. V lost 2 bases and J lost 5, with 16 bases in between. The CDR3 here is CASSYEIRGGNNEQFF. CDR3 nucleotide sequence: TGTGCCAGCAGTTACGAAATAAGGGGGGGGAACAATGAGCAGTTCTTC.

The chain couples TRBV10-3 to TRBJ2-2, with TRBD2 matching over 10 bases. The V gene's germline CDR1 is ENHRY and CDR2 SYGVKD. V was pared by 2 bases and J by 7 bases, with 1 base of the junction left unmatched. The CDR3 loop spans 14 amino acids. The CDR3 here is CAISELAGDGELFF. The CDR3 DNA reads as TGTGCCATCAGTGAGCTAGCGGGAGACGGGGAGCTGTTTTTT.